This TCR beta chain is drawn from a study of T cells in Graves' hyperthyroidism and ophthalmopathy (dated by TCRdb to the late 2010s). With regard to the full study: To identify TCR V-J signatures that set the groups apart, the researchers used a discovery cohort of 95 to 100 patients, made up of under 50 with Graves' ophthalmopathy and 57 with stable Graves' hyperthyroidism. In addition, the study compared T-cell repertoires in thyroid tissue and in blood from roughly six Graves' hyperthyroidism patients. According to the paper, TCR Vbeta CDR3 sequencing was carried out on more than 120 peripheral blood samples, which came from over 40 ophthalmopathy, around 75 hyperthyroidism and roughly 17 progressor patients. Once sampling was done, hyperthyroidism patients were given methimazole at a starting dose of 30 mg daily, whereas ophthalmopathy patients were given high-dose intravenous methylprednisolone. The 100 or so discovery patients were randomly split 7:3 into training and test sets. Prospective prediction of ophthalmopathy was tested in an independent validation cohort of 18 hyperthyroidism patients and some 17 patients who later progressed to ophthalmopathy.

Graves' hyperthyroidism was defined as stable when no progression to ophthalmopathy occurred over 18 months of follow-up. Hyperthyroidism patients were aged 18 to 65 years and newly diagnosed, with disease duration of less than 2 months. The study excluded patients with uncontrolled infections, other autoimmune diseases, pregnancy or lactation. Diagnoses were established on the basis of clinical symptoms, serum thyroxine and TRAb, thyroid ultrasound, and orbital computed tomography. Total RNA was extracted using Trizol reagent, and RNA quality was assessed on an Agilent 2100 Bioanalyzer. Concerning this clonotype itself: Its antigen remains undetermined. Per-base quality was not reported, and no clone a single base away is much larger than it.

The CDR1 and CDR2 encoded by the germline V gene are SGHVS and FQNEAQ. The CDR3 numbers 15 residues from cysteine through phenylalanine. Only the CDR3 portion is preserved as DNA: 45 bases, with reading frame beginning at the first base. The trim is 5 bases for V and 8 bases for J, with a gap of 21 bases between the germline ends. Results the study describes overall, beyond this receptor: No statistical method was used to set the sample size in advance, and investigators knew the group allocation. During validation, the model predicted progression to ophthalmopathy a median of approximately six months ahead of onset, with almost 71% sensitivity and 72.22% specificity. A model built on a 13 V-J signature distinguished ophthalmopathy from stable hyperthyroidism, reaching 85% to 90% sensitivity and around 81% specificity in cross-validation and 80%/75% in testing. Most expanded thyroid clonotypes (frequency above 0.001) were also found in blood, which suggests that blood repertoires may mirror thyroid immune responses.

The TCR beta CDR3 regions were amplified from the RNA transcripts. For the first round of RT-PCR on the TCR CDR3, the HTBI primer set was used together with the Qiagen OneStep RT-PCR kit. A second multiplex PCR round built the libraries, followed by size selection and purification. Sequencing of the libraries was done on an Illumina HiSeq2000 using paired-end 100 bp reads. Per the original workflow: Raw data were processed with SOAPnuke, discarding reads with adapters, uncalled bases, mean Phred below 15, or no exact constant-primer or identifier match. COPE v1.2.5 was used to merge high-quality paired reads, and clonotypes were defined as unique nucleotide sequences. MiTCR v1.1 was used to align the clonotypes against IMGT TRBV, TRBD and TRBJ reference segments. Analysis was restricted to V-J combinations with a frequency above 0.0001, which covered roughly 99% of repertoires. The TCS score was defined as the ratio of F50 (clonal expansion) to E x V (chaos), calculated using BLOSUM62-based TCRdist between CDR3 peptides within each V-J. Welch's t-statistics and random forest reduced just over 500 V-J features to 10 to 15, which were used in a naive Bayes classifier (R e1071). The raw public reads went through TCRdb reprocessing: fastp at Q25, MiXCR clone calling, in-frame beta chains kept. Rows with one shared CDR3 protein collapse into an entry with the most common genes and DNA. For this entry, the V and J calls and clone size follow TCRdb and not the study's own pipeline. The sample contains hundreds of thousands of distinct CDR3 sequences, more than 45% of them found a single time. The ten most abundant clones make up just under 8.5% of the sample.

Sequencing input: peripheral blood or thyroid tissue (not recorded which). Recombination connected TRBV7-8 to TRBJ1-1; TRBD1 might be the D gene, on 5 matching bases. The receptor was isolated from a woman younger than 35 with Graves' hyperthyroidism. Donor details come from another sample of the same person, matched by shared clones. The DNA is as follows: TGTGCCAGCAGCCCCGGACAAGGAACGAACGCCGAAGCTTTCTTT. Translation gives CASSPGQGTNAEAFF.